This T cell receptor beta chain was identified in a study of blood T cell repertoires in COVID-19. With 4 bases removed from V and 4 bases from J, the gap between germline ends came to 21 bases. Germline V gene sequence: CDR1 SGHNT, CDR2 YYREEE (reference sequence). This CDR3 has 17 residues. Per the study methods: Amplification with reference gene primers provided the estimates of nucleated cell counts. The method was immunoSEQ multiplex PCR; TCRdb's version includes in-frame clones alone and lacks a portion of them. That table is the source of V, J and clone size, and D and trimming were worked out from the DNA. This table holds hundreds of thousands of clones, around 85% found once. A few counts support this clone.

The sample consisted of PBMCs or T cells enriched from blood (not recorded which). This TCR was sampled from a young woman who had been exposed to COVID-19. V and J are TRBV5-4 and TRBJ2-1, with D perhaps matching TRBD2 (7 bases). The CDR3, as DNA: TGTGCCAGCAGCCCCCAAGTGGGGGGGGGCGGATACAATGAGCAGTTCTTC. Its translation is CASSPQVGGGGYNEQFF.